This T cell receptor (beta chain) is from a study of spatial heterogeneity in lung cancer. Study in general: Follow-up PBMC samples were sequenced when available, at a median of about 25 months after resection. The count of detected beta-chain sequences consistently exceeded that of alpha-chain sequences. The library had UMIs, and each TCR and UMI pair averaged more than ten raw reads.

This clonotype turned up a few times. Noted time point: blood at routine non-recurrence follow-up after resection. The CDR3 is made up of 11 amino acids. Trimming cost V 2 bases and J 8 bases, with 4 bases left between them. In germline, CDR1 is SEHNR, CDR2 FQNEAQ (reference sequence). TCRdb used MiXCR to reprocess the 5' RACE reads, holding one entry per CDR3 protein. The sample lists around 70,000 distinct CDR3 sequences; roughly 9% were seen once. The chain carries TRBV7-9 and TRBJ2-1, with D uncertain. The sample in question was PBMCs, obtained at follow-up. This TCR was sampled from a female donor with early-stage non-small cell lung cancer. CDR3 nucleotide sequence: TGTGCCAGCAGCTTACCTCATGAGCAGTTCTTC. This sequence encodes CASSLPHEQFF.